Listed here is a single T cell receptor beta chain. This entry comes from a study of blood T cell repertoires in COVID-19. Study as a whole: PBMCs, B-cell-depleted T cells, or T cells were the source of the cDNA or gDNA that made up the material.

Method: immunoSEQ multiplex PCR; TCRdb's copy keeps in-frame clones and lacks some. This table has over 45,000 clones, 82% appearing once. Trimming stripped 2 bases from V and 4 bases from J, with 8 bases between. The germline V gene encodes CDR1 SGHAT and CDR2 FQDESV (reference sequence). The CDR3 spans 13 residues. Sequencing used peripheral blood. The sequence was obtained from a woman older than 75 with acute or convalescent COVID-19. The chain is built from TRBV11-1 and TRBJ2-5, with a weak D call TRBD2 (5 bases). The CDR3 sequence: CASSLRLAETQYF. The CDR3 bases are TGTGCCAGCAGCTTACGCCTAGCAGAGACCCAGTACTTC.